The clone carrying this T cell receptor beta chain has a count of ten or more. No antigen is known for it. This record comes from a study of spatial heterogeneity in lung cancer. Study-level findings and limits: The study found that expanded intratumoral alpha and beta TCR counts tracked tumor mutation counts.

The CDR3 runs 14 residues. V dropped 2 bases and J dropped 2 bases, with 10 bases sitting between them. Germline CDR1 and CDR2: MDHEN and SYDVKM. Time point specified: sample taken at primary tumor resection. The study tagged each TCR cDNA molecule with a unique molecular identifier. TCRdb passed the 5' RACE reads through MiXCR, listing each CDR3 protein once. The sample lists some 97,000 distinct CDR3 sequences; approximately 4.4% were seen once. V usage is TRBV28 and J usage is TRBJ2-7; no reliable D call. The sample was lung tumor tissue, taken at surgery. The TCR originated in a male donor with early-stage non-small cell lung cancer. The CDR3 loop is CASSLPGGTYEQYF. As DNA, the CDR3 is TGTGCCAGCAGTTTACCGGGCGGAACCTACGAGCAGTACTTC.